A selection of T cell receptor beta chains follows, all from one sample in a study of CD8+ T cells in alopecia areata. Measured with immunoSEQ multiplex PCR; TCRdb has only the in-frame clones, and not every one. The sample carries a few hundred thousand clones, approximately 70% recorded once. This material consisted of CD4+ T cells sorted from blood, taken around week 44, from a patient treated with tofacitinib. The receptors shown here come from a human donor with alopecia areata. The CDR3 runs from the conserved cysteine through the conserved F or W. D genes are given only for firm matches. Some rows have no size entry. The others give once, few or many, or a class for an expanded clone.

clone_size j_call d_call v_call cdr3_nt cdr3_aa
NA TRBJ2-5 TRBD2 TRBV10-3 TGTGCCATCAGTGTTCGGGGGGGCCACGAGACCCAGTACTTC CAISVRGGHETQYF
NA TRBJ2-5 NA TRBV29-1 TGCAGCGCTGAGGGCAGAGAGTACCAAGAGACCCAGTACTTC CSAEGREYQETQYF
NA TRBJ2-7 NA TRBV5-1 TGCGCCAGCAGCGGGGCGGATATAACAAACGACGAGCAGTACTTC CASSGADITNDEQYF
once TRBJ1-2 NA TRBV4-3 TGCGCCAGCAGCCAAATAGGGGCAGTCTATGGCTACACCTTC CASSQIGAVYGYTF
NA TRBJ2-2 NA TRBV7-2 TGTGCCAGCAGCACATCCCCCAGGTTGAGCACCGGGGAGCTGTTTTTT CASSTSPRLSTGELFF
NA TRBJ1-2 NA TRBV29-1 TGCAGCGTTGAGACTCTAGACCGGTCCCACTTAACTATTGACTATGGCTACACCTTC CSVETLDRSHLTIDYGYTF
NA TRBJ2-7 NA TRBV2 TGTGCCAGCAGCGGGGATTCCTACGAGCAGTACTTC CASSGDSYEQYF
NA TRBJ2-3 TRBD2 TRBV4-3 TGCGCCAGCAGCCGCAGACTAGCGGGGGGGAACACAGATACGCAGTATTTT CASSRRLAGGNTDTQYF
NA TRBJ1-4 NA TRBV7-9 TGTGCCAGCAGCGGCGGGGACAAACTGTTTTTT CASSGGDKLFF
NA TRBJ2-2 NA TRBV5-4 TGTGCCAGCAGCTCGACGGGGACGAACACCGGGGAGCTGTTTTTT CASSSTGTNTGELFF
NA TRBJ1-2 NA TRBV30 TGTGCCTGGAGTACCCAGTCACAGGGAGGTGGCTACACCTTC CAWSTQSQGGGYTF
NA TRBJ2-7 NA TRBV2 TGTGCCAGCAGGGAGGGGGGACCCCCCTACGAGCAGTACTTC CASREGGPPYEQYF
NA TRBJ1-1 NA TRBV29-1 TGCAGCGGGGGGATCCGGTACACTGAAGCTTTCTTT CSGGIRYTEAFF
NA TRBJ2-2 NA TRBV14 TGTGCCAGCAGCCAAACAGGGATCGGGGAGCTGTTTTTT CASSQTGIGELFF
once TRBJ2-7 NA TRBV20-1 TGCAGTGCTAGGTTGGGCTACGAGCAGTACTTC CSARLGYEQYF
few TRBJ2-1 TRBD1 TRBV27 TGTGCCAGCACCACCGGGACAGGGGGCGTTAGAAATGAGCAGTTCTTC CASTTGTGGVRNEQFF
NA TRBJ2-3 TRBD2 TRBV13 TGTGCCAGCAGCAGCCGGGGGGGCACAGATACGCAGTATTTT CASSSRGGTDTQYF
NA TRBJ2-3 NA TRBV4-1 TGCGCCAGCAGCCAAGAAGGCAGTGGGCCAGATACGCAGTATTTT CASSQEGSGPDTQYF
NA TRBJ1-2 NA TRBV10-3 TGTGCCATCAGTGACCGGACAGAACTAAGCTATGGCTACACCTTC CAISDRTELSYGYTF
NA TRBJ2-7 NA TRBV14 TGTGCCAGCAGCGCCAGCCTAGAGACCGAGCAGTACTTC CASSASLETEQYF
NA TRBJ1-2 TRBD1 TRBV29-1 TGCAGCGTCGACAAACGCGACAGGGGGAACTATGGCTACACCTTC CSVDKRDRGNYGYTF
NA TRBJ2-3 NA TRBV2 TGTGCCAGCAGCCACGCCAGCTCTATGGGCACAGATACGCAGTATTTT CASSHASSMGTDTQYF
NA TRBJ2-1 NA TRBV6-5 TGTGCCAGCAGACTCGACAATGAGCAGTTCTTC CASRLDNEQFF
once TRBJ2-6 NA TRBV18 TGTGCCAGCTCAGGTAACTCTGGGGCCAACGTCCTGACTTTC CASSGNSGANVLTF
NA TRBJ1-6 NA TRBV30 TGTGCCTGGAGCGTCTCGGAGGGGGGAAATTCACCCCTCCACTTT CAWSVSEGGNSPLHF
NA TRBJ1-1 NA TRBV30 TGTGCCTGGAGTGTAAACGCGTTGGGAGCTTTCTTT CAWSVNALGAFF
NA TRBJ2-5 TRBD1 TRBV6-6 TGTGCCACTGGACAGGGAATGGAGACCCAGTACTTC CATGQGMETQYF
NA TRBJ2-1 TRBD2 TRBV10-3 TGTGCCATCAGTGATCCGTCACTAGCGGGGGGCCTCCGGGAGCAGTTCTTC CAISDPSLAGGLREQFF
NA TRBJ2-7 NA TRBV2 TGTGCCAGCAGAACCGCTGGCTACGAGCAGTACTTC CASRTAGYEQYF
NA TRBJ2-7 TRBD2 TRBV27 TGTGCCAGCAGTTTTATAGCGGGGGGAAGTAGCGAGCAGTACTTC CASSFIAGGSSEQYF
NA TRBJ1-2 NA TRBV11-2 TGTGCCAGCAGCTTAAGGACAGCCAACTATGGCTACACCTTC CASSLRTANYGYTF
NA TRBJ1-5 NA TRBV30 TGTGCCTGGAGTGGACAGAACAATCAGCCCCAGCATTTT CAWSGQNNQPQHF
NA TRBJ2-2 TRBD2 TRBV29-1 TGCAGCGTTGAATTGGGAGCGGGGGCTACCGGGGAGCTGTTTTTT CSVELGAGATGELFF
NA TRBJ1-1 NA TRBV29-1 TGCAGCATCTCCGGACGGGCAAACACTGAAGCTTTCTTT CSISGRANTEAFF
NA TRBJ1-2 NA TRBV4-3 TGCGCCAGCAGCCAACCTGGGACGGGCGATGGCTACACCTTC CASSQPGTGDGYTF
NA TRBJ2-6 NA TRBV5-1 TGCGCCAGCAGATTCCGGGGCGCATCCTTCTCTGGGGCCAACGTCCTGACTTTC CASRFRGASFSGANVLTF
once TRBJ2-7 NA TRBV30 TGTGCCTGGACCCCCCGACCGCCCGAGCAGTACTTC CAWTPRPPEQYF
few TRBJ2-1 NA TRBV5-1 TGCGCCAGCACCCCGGGGGAGTCCTACAATGAGCAGTTCTTC CASTPGESYNEQFF
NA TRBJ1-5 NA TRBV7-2 TGTGCCAGCAGCGTCAGGGGAGGTCAGCCCCAGCATTTT CASSVRGGQPQHF
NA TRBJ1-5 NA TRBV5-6 TGTGCCAGCAGCTTCGGGGGTAGGAGCAATCAGCCCCAGCATTTT CASSFGGRSNQPQHF
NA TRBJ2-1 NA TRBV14 TGTGCCAGCAGCCAAGACTTAGTACTAGCTCGGTTCTTC CASSQDLVLARFF
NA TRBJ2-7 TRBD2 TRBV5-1 TGCGCCAGCAGCTTAACTAGCGGGAGCTACGAGCAGTACTTC CASSLTSGSYEQYF
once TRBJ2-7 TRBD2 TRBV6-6 TGTGCCAGCAGTCCCCAGCGGGGGATATACGAGCAGTACTTC CASSPQRGIYEQYF
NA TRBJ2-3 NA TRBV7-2 TGTGCCAGCAGTTTAGATCAGGGGAGCACAGATACGCAGTATTTT CASSLDQGSTDTQYF
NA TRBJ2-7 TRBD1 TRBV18 TGTGCCAGCTCACCAGACAGGGCCCCTTACGAGCAGTACTTC CASSPDRAPYEQYF
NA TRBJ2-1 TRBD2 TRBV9 TGTGCCAGCAGCGTCACTCCGGGACTAGGAGGCAGTGAGCAGTTCTTC CASSVTPGLGGSEQFF
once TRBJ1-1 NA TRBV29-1 TGCAGCGTTGATAGGGCCGGGGCTGAAGCTTTCTTT CSVDRAGAEAFF
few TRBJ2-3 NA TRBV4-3 TGCGCCAGCAGCCAAGATTTTGGGCGGGGCCCGGATACGCAGTATTTT CASSQDFGRGPDTQYF
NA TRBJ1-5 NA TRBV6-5 TGTGCCAGCAGTTACACCTCCCCAAATCAGCCCCAGCATTTT CASSYTSPNQPQHF
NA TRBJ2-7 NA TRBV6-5 TGTGCCAGCAGCCTTTCGGTAGTCCGGGCCTACGAGCAGTACTTC CASSLSVVRAYEQYF
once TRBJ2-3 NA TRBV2 TGTGCCAGCAGTGAAGCGGGGGCCCCTCAGGCTACGCAGTATTTT CASSEAGAPQATQYF
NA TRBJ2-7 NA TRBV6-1 TGTGCCAGCAGTGCGACTCGGGCCTACGAGCAGTACTTC CASSATRAYEQYF
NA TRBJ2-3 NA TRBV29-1 TGCATCACCCAGGGGGGGAGCACAGATACGCAGTATTTT CITQGGSTDTQYF
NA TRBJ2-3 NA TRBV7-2 TGTGCCAGCAGCTTAGGGACAAAGTATTTT CASSLGTKYF
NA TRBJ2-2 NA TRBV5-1 TGCGCCAGCAGCTCGTGGGGGCCGGGGAACACCGGGGAGCTGTTTTTT CASSSWGPGNTGELFF